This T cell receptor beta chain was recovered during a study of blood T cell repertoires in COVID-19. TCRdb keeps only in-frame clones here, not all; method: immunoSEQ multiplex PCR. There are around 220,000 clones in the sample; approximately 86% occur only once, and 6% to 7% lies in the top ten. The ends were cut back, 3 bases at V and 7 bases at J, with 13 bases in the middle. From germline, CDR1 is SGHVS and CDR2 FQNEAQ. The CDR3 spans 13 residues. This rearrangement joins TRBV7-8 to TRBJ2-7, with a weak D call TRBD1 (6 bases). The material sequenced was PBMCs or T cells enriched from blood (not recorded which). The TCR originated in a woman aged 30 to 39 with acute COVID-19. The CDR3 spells CASSLYNRDEQYF. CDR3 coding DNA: TGTGCCAGCAGCTTGTACAACAGGGATGAGCAGTACTTC.